Each of the 27 T cell receptor beta chains below was sequenced from the same sample in a study of CD8 T cells in Susac syndrome. RNA in amounts of roughly 0.5 to 1 ug was reverse transcribed with random hexamers. TCRdb reprocessed the immunoSEQ multiplex PCR reads via MiXCR and lists one record per CDR3 protein. The data show about 150,000 distinct CDR3 sequences, 90% to 95% seen once. The sequencing sample was made of CD8+ T cells from PBMCs. These receptor sequences come from a human donor with multiple sclerosis.

J is TRBJ2-1 and V is TRBV30; D gene uncertain. The CDR3 runs 11 residues. Trimming took off 1 base at V and 6 bases at J, with 4 bases between the two ends. Germline CDR1 is GTSNPN and CDR2 is SVGIG (reference sequence). In DNA, the CDR3 is TGTGCCTGGAGTGAGGGCAATGAGCAGTTCTTC. It yields the protein CAWSEGNEQFF.

The chain combines TRBV9 with TRBJ1-6; 9 nucleotides line up with TRBD1. The V and J ends lost 4 bases and 13 bases, in that order; junction bases with no gene match: 9. This CDR3 region has 14 residues. Per the germline V gene, CDR1 is SGDLS and CDR2 is YYNGEE. The CDR3, as DNA: TGTGCCAGCAGCAGAACGGACAGGGGTCTCCCCCTCCACTTT. It encodes CASSRTDRGLPLHF. The whole variable domain, filled in from reference TRBV9 and TRBJ1-6, reads DSGVTQTPKHLITATGQRVTLRCSPRSGDLSVYWYQQSLDQGLQFLIQYYNGEERAKGNILERFSAQQFPDLHSELNLSSLELGDSALYFCASSRTDRGLPLHFGNGTRLTVT.

CDR3 residues: CSATGRRGTNYGYTF. In nucleotides, the CDR3 is TGCAGTGCTACGGGACGGAGGGGTACGAACTATGGCTACACCTTC. The chain employs TRBV20-1 and TRBJ1-2; perhaps TRBD1 as D (5 bases). The CDR3 is made up of 15 amino acids. V lost 4 bases and J lost 2, with 17 bases in between. From germline, CDR1 is DFQATT and CDR2 SNEGSKA (reference sequence).

The chain employs TRBV2 and TRBJ2-1; D gene unclear. The CDR3 loop spans 16 amino acids. Trimming took off 2 bases at V and 1 base at J, with 12 bases between the two ends. Germline CDR1 and CDR2: SNHLY and FYNNEI. The DNA of the CDR3 is TGTGCCAGCAGTGAAAGTTCGTTTCTTTCCTACAATGAGCAGTTCTTC. Encoded protein: CASSESSFLSYNEQFF.

In this sample, this clonotype turned up once. The genes are TRBV4-2 and TRBJ2-7; 12 bases line up with TRBD1. J was trimmed by 4 bases and V by 1 base; bases with no gene match: 2. This CDR3 has 15 residues. Looked up from germline, CDR1 is LGHNA and CDR2 is YNFKEQ. This chain's CDR3 is CASSQGDRGLYEQYF. CDR3 in DNA: TGTGCCAGCAGCCAAGGGGACAGGGGGCTATACGAGCAGTACTTC.

V is TRBV12-5 and J is TRBJ1-1; no clear D gene. Germline CDR1 reads LGHNT; CDR2 reads FRNRAP. The germline V and J ends were trimmed by 2 bases and 1 base, with 2 bases remaining between them. The CDR3 length is 12 residues. CDR3 sequence (DNA): TGTGCTAGTGGTTTGAAGAACACTGAAGCTTTCTTT. It is translated as CASGLKNTEAFF.

The chain carries TRBV16 and TRBJ2-7, with D possibly being TRBD1 or TRBD2 (5 bases each). The CDR3 extends over 13 amino acids. V was cut by 0 bases and J by 3 bases, with 6 bases left in between. Germline V gene sequence: CDR1 KGHSY, CDR2 FQNENV. For the CDR3, the DNA is TGTGCCAGCAGCCAATCGGGGGACTACGAGCAGTACTTC. This codes for CASSQSGDYEQYF.

J is TRBJ2-6 and V is TRBV5-1, with no clear D. The CDR3 sequence is 14 residues long. Germline V gives CDR1 SGHRS, CDR2 YFSETQ. Trimming left V 4 bases short and J 1 base short, with 6 bases between. The CDR3 reads CASSHKSGANVLTF. In DNA, the CDR3 is TGCGCCAGCAGCCACAAATCTGGGGCCAACGTCCTGACTTTC. Full variable domain (rest looked up from reference TRBV5-1 and TRBJ2-6): KAGVTQTPRYLIKTRGQQVTLSCSPISGHRSVSWYQQTPGQGLQFLFEYFSETQRNKGNFPGRFSGRQFSNSRSEMNVSTLELGDSALYLCASSHKSGANVLTFGAGSRLTVL.

This clonotype was observed a single time. The CDR3 DNA is TGCAGCGTTGAGGAGAGGGGGGGGCACACAGATACGCAGTATTTT. It specifies CSVEERGGHTDTQYF. The chain combines TRBV29-1 with TRBJ2-3, with a possible D match to TRBD2 (7 bases). CDR1 and CDR2 (germline): SQVTM, ANQGSEA. The CDR3 is 15 amino acids. V was cut by 3 bases and J by 2 bases, with 15 bases left in between.

The rearrangement joins TRBV4-3 to TRBJ2-3, with 7 bases matching TRBD1. CDR1 is LGHNA, CDR2 YSLEER, per germline. There are 16 residues in the CDR3. The junction had 6 bases not matched to a gene; V was cut back by 1 base and J by 2 bases. CDR3 nucleotides: TGCGCCAGCAGCCAAGGGATGGACAGGTACACAGATACGCAGTATTTT. It translates to CASSQGMDRYTDTQYF.

V and J are TRBV14 and TRBJ2-1; 8 bases are shared with TRBD2. With V trimmed by 2 bases and J by 5 bases, 5 bases remained unmatched. The CDR3 runs 15 residues. Germline V gene sequence: CDR1 SGHDN, CDR2 FVKESK. The CDR3 DNA reads as TGTGCCAGCAGCCAACCCACTAGCGGAAACAATGAGCAGTTCTTC. The encoded protein is CASSQPTSGNNEQFF.

The chain carries TRBV25-1 and TRBJ2-2; D is unresolved. V shed 6 bases and J shed 6 bases, with 8 bases lying between them. The CDR3 covers 12 residues. Per germline, CDR1 MGHDK and CDR2 SYGVNS. The CDR3 reads CASRGESGELFF. The CDR3 region has the DNA TGTGCCAGCAGAGGAGAATCCGGGGAGCTGTTTTTT. The full variable domain, rest sourced from reference TRBV25-1 and TRBJ2-2, is EADIYQTPRYLVIGTGKKITLECSQTMGHDKMYWYQQDPGMELHLIHYSYGVNSTEKGDLSSESTVSRIRTEHFPLTLESARPSHTSQYLCASRGESGELFFGEGSRLTVL.

This chain links TRBV20-1 with TRBJ1-2; a weak D match, TRBD1 (6 bases). V was cut by 6 bases and J by 4 bases, with 15 bases left in between. The length of the CDR3 is 13 residues. CDR1 and CDR2 (germline): DFQATT, SNEGSKA (reference sequence). In DNA, the CDR3 is TGCAGTGCCCCACCCCAGGACAGCTATGGCTACACCTTC. It translates to CSAPPQDSYGYTF.

This clonotype was observed a single time. The CDR3 is CASSRGVLFKAEAFF. The CDR3 DNA follows: TGTGCCAGCAGCAGGGGGGTACTGTTCAAGGCTGAAGCTTTCTTT. The genes are TRBV5-6 and TRBJ1-1, with D possibly TRBD1 on 6 matching bases. Germline CDR1 is SGHDT and CDR2 is YYEEEE. The ends were cut back, 4 bases at V and 6 bases at J, with 19 bases in the middle. The CDR3 is 15 amino acids. Full variable domain (missing parts from reference TRBV5-6 and TRBJ1-1): DAGVTQSPTHLIKTRGQQVTLRCSPKSGHDTVSWYQQALGQGPQFIFQYYEEEERQRGNFPDRFSGHQFPNYSSELNVNALLLGDSALYLCASSRGVLFKAEAFFGQGTRLTVV.

V is TRBV30 and J is TRBJ1-2, with 8 bases aligning to TRBD1. J was trimmed by 4 bases and V by 1 base; bases with no gene match: 8. CDR1 is GTSNPN and CDR2 is SVGIG in the germline V gene (reference sequence). The CDR3 runs 15 residues. The CDR3 sequence is CAWSATGVGPYGYTF. The DNA for the CDR3 is TGTGCCTGGAGTGCGACAGGGGTCGGGCCCTATGGCTACACCTTC. The full variable domain, with the rest looked up from reference TRBV30 and TRBJ1-2, is SQTIHQWPATLVQPVGSPLSLECTVEGTSNPNLYWYRQAAGRGLQLLFYSVGIGQISSEVPQNLSASRPQDRQFILSSKKLLLSDSGFYLCAWSATGVGPYGYTFGSGTRLTVV.

Only one count was recorded for this clonotype. This sequence joins TRBV27 and TRBJ2-1; a weak D match, TRBD1 (6 bases). The germline CDR1 and CDR2 sequences are MNHEY and SMNVEV (reference sequence). The germline V and J ends were trimmed by 7 bases and 4 bases, with 20 bases remaining between them. The CDR3 sequence is 16 residues long. CDR3 DNA: TGTGCCAGCAACCCTTTACAGGGTCTCATATACAATGAGCAGTTCTTC. As protein: CASNPLQGLIYNEQFF.

This chain links TRBV28 with TRBJ2-7; D possibly corresponds to TRBD1 (5 bases). Trimming pared 2 bases from V and 5 bases from J, leaving 10 bases between. The CDR3 has 13 residues. The germline V gene has CDR1 MDHEN and CDR2 SYDVKM. The CDR3 nucleotides are TGTGCCAGCAGTTTAGCAGGGCCCCACGAGCAGTACTTC. Its translation is CASSLAGPHEQYF.

The rearrangement uses TRBV6-1 and TRBJ2-7; tentatively, D is TRBD1 (5 bases). The CDR3 contains 14 residues. In germline, CDR1 is MNHNS, CDR2 SASEGT. The V end was cut by 7 bases, the J end by 1 base, with 14 bases between. The CDR3 is CASKPEQGSYEQYF. CDR3 bases: TGTGCCAGCAAACCCGAGCAGGGATCCTACGAGCAGTACTTC.

This rearrangement joins TRBV20-1 to TRBJ1-4, with TRBD1 matching 9 bases. Germline V gene data show CDR1 as DFQATT and CDR2 as SNEGSKA (reference sequence). This CDR3 contains 14 residues. The CDR3 sequence: CSLRDRVPNEKLFF. The CDR3 DNA sequence: TGCAGCCTTCGGGACAGGGTGCCTAATGAAAAACTGTTTTTT.

In nucleotides, the CDR3 is TGTGCCAGCAGCTCTCAGCCCCAACGAGAGACCCAGTACTTC. Protein sequence: CASSSQPQRETQYF. The V call is TRBV7-9, the J call TRBJ2-5; D is uncertain. Looked up from germline, CDR1 is SEHNR and CDR2 is FQNEAQ (reference sequence). The CDR3 has 14 residues. Trimming left V 4 bases short and J 4 bases short, with 13 bases between.

J is TRBJ2-7 and V is TRBV7-8, with 8 bases lining up with TRBD1. The CDR3 has 16 residues. Germline V gene sequence: CDR1 SGHVS, CDR2 FQNEAQ. Unmatched junction bases numbered 11, after V lost 5 bases and J lost 2 bases. The CDR3 here is CASSLPGTGGTYEQYF. The CDR3 DNA sequence: TGTGCCAGCAGCCTACCCGGGACAGGCGGAACCTACGAGCAGTACTTC.

V gene TRBV29-1 combines with J gene TRBJ2-1; the D gene could be TRBD1 or TRBD2 (6 bases each). The CDR3 runs to 13 residues. Trimming left V 3 bases short and J 10 bases short, with 16 bases between. Germline CDR1 SQVTM, CDR2 ANQGSEA. DNA for the CDR3: TGCAGCGTTGACGCAGGGGAGGTGTTAGAGCAGTTCTTC. Translated, it gives CSVDAGEVLEQFF.

The chain carries TRBV5-6 and TRBJ1-5; D not certain. This CDR3 comprises 14 residues. Germline assignment: CDR1 SGHDT and CDR2 YYEEEE. Trimming took 1 base from V and 7 from J, leaving 12 bases between them. CDR3 loop: CASSLSHSGQPQHF. For the CDR3, the DNA is TGTGCCAGCAGCTTGAGCCACAGCGGGCAGCCCCAGCATTTT.

This clonotype occurred once. The rearrangement links TRBV29-1 to TRBJ2-7, with D hard to call. CDR1 and CDR2 from the germline V gene are SQVTM and ANQGSEA. The CDR3 loop spans 11 amino acids. V was clipped by 7 bases and J by 5 bases, with 12 bases between them. The CDR3 DNA reads as TGCAGCGCTACCGGAAGGGACGAGCAGTACTTC. Encoded protein: CSATGRDEQYF.

The CDR3 reads CSARSRDQIGYEQYF. CDR3 bases: TGCAGTGCTAGATCCCGGGACCAGATCGGCTACGAGCAGTACTTC. The genes are TRBV20-1 and TRBJ2-7, with D perhaps being TRBD1 or TRBD2 (5 bases each). V was shortened by 2 bases and J by 3 bases, with 17 bases between the two germline ends. Germline V gives CDR1 DFQATT, CDR2 SNEGSKA (reference sequence). This CDR3 is built from 15 residues.

The V call is TRBV19, the J call TRBJ1-5, with unresolved D. Trimming removed 1 base from V and 5 bases from J, with 15 bases in between. The germline CDR1 and CDR2 sequences are LNHDA and SQIVND (reference sequence). This CDR3 spans 16 amino acids. The CDR3 DNA is TGTGCCAGTAGTATAGCCCCGAGACGGGCTGATCAGCCCCAGCATTTT. Encoded protein: CASSIAPRRADQPQHF.

This chain connects TRBV29-1 to TRBJ2-1; 15 nucleotides match TRBD2. Germline CDR1 reads SQVTM; CDR2 reads ANQGSEA. The trim removed 1 base at V and 4 bases at J, leaving 2 bases unmatched. This CDR3 is 16 amino acids long. CDR3 bases: TGCAGCGTTGAAGGGACTAGCGGGGGGGAGTACAATGAGCAGTTCTTC. Its protein product is CSVEGTSGGEYNEQFF.